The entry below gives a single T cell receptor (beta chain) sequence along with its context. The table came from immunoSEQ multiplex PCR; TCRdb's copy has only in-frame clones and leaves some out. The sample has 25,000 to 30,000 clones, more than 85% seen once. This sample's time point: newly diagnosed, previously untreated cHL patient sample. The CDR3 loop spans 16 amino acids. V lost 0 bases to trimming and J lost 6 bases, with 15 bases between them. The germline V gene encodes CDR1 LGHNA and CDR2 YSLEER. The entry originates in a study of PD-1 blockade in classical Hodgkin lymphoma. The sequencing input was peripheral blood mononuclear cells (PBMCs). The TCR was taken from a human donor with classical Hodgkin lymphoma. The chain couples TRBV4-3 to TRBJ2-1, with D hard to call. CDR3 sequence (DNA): TGCGCCAGCAGCCAAGAAAGGAGTCCTAGTCGCAATGAGCAGTTCTTC. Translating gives CASSQERSPSRNEQFF.